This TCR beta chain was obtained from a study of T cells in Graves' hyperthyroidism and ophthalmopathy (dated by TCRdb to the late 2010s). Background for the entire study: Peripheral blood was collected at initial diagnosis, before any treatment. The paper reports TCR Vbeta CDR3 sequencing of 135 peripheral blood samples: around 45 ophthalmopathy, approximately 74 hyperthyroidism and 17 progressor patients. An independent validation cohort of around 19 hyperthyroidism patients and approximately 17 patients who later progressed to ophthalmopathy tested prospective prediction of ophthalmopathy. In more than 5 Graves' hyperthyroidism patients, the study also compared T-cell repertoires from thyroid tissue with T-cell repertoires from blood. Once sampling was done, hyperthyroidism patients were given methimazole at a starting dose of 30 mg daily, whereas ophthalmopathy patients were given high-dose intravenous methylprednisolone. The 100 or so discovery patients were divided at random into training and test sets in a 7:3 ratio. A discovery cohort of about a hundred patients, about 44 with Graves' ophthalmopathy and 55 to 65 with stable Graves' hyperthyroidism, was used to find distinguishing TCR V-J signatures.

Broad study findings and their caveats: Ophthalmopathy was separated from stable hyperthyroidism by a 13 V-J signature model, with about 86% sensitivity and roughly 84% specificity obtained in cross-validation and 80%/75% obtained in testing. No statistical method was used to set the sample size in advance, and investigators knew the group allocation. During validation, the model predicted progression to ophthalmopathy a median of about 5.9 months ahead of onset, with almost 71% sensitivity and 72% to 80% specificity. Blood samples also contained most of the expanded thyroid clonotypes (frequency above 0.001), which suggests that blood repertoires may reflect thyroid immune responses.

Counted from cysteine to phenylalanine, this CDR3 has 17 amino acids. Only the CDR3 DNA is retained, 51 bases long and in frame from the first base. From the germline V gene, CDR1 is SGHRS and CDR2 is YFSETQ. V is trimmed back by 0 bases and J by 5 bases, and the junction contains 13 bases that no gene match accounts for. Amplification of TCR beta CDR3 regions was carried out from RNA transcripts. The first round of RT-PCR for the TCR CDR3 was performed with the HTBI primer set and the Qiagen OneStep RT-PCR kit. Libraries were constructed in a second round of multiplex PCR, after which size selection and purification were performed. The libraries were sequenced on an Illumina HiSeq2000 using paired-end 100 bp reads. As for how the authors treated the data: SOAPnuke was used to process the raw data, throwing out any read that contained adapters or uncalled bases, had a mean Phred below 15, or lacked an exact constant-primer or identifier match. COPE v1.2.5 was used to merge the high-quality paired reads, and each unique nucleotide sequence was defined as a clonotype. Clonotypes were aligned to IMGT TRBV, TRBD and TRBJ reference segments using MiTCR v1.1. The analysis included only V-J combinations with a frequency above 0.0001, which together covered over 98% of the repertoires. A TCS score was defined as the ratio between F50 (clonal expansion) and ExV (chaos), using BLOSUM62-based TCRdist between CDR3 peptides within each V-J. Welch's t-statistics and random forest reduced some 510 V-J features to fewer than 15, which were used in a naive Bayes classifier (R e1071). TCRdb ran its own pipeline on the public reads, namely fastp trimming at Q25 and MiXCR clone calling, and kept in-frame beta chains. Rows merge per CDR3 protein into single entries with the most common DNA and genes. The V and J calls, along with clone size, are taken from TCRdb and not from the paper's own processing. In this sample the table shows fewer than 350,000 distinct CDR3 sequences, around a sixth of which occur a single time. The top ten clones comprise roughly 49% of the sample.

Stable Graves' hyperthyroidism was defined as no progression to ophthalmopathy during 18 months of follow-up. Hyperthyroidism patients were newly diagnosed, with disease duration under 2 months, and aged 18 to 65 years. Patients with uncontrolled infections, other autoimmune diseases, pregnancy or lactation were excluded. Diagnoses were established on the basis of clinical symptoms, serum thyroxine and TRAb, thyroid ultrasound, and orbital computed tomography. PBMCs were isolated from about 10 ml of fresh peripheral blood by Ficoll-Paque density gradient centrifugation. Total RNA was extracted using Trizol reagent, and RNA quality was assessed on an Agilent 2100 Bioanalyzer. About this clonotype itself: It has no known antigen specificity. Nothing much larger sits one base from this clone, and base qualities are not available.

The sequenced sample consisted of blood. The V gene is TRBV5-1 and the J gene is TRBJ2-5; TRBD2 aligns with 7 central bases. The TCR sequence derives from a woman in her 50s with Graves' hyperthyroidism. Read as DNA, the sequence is TGCGCCAGCAGCTTGGCCGGGGCTAGCGGACCCGGGGAGACCCAGTACTTC. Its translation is CASSLAGASGPGETQYF. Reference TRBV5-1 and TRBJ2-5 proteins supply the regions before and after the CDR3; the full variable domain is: KAGVTQTPRYLIKTRGQQVTLSCSPISGHRSVSWYQQTPGQGLQFLFEYFSETQRNKGNFPGRFSGRQFSNSRSEMNVSTLELGDSALYLCASSLAGASGPGETQYFGPGTRLLVL.